Listed here are 29 T cell receptor beta chains from one sample, sequenced in a study of blood T cell repertoires in COVID-19. Sequenced by immunoSEQ multiplex PCR; TCRdb stores in-frame clones only, minus some. The top ten clones hold roughly 8% of a sample with about 140,000 clones, more than 70% of them seen once. Sequenced: peripheral blood. The receptors come from a woman in her sixties or seventies with acute or convalescent COVID-19.

Written as DNA, the CDR3 is TGTGCCAGCAGTGGATATCCGTCAGGGGACTACACCTTC. Protein product: CASSGYPSGDYTF. This rearrangement joins TRBV2 to TRBJ1-2; TRBD1 is a possible D gene (6 bases). The ends were cut back, 4 bases at V and 10 bases at J, with 16 bases in the middle. The CDR3 has 13 residues. The germline V gene encodes CDR1 SNHLY and CDR2 FYNNEI. Together with reference TRBV2 and TRBJ1-2, the CDR3 gives the full variable domain: EPEVTQTPSHQVTQMGQEVILRCVPISNHLYFYWYRQILGQKVEFLVSFYNNEISEKSEIFDDQFSVERPDGSNFTLKIRSTKLEDSAMYFCASSGYPSGDYTFGSGTRLTVV.

This chain uses TRBV27 with TRBJ2-6, with 8 bases matching TRBD1. CDR1 MNHEY and CDR2 SMNVEV come from the germline V gene (reference sequence). With 8 bases clipped from V and 4 bases from J, the junction kept 13 bases outside the gene matches. The CDR3 runs to 17 residues. Written as DNA, the CDR3 is TGTGCCAGCGGCCCGGACAGGGTGGGTGTCGGGGCCAACGTCCTGACTTTC. It is translated as CASGPDRVGVGANVLTF.

This chain connects TRBV28 to TRBJ2-6, with 10 bases identical to TRBD1. Looked up from germline, CDR1 is MDHEN and CDR2 is SYDVKM. V lost 6 bases and J lost 2; bases outside the gene matches: 7. This CDR3 is built from 17 residues. The CDR3 bases are TGTGCCAGCAGGGGAGGACAGGGGGTAACTGGGGCCAACGTCCTGACTTTC. It codes for CASRGGQGVTGANVLTF.

The chain employs TRBV5-1 and TRBJ1-2; TRBD1 agrees at 9 bases. Germline V gene data show CDR1 as SGHRS and CDR2 as YFSETQ. V was clipped by 4 bases and J by 4 bases; unmatched bases: 5. The length of the CDR3 is 14 residues. This chain's CDR3 is CASSPTTGGYGYTF. The CDR3 DNA reads as TGCGCCAGCAGCCCTACGACAGGGGGCTATGGCTACACCTTC. The full variable domain, rest sourced from reference TRBV5-1 and TRBJ1-2, is KAGVTQTPRYLIKTRGQQVTLSCSPISGHRSVSWYQQTPGQGLQFLFEYFSETQRNKGNFPGRFSGRQFSNSRSEMNVSTLELGDSALYLCASSPTTGGYGYTFGSGTRLTVV.

This chain joins TRBV28 and TRBJ2-7; no definite D call. The germline gives CDR1 MDHEN, CDR2 SYDVKM. V was clipped by 5 bases and J by 5 bases, with 13 bases between them. This CDR3 spans 13 amino acids. In DNA form, the CDR3 reads TGTGCCAGCAGTCCCCCTCCAGGTAACGAGCAGTACTTC. Amino acid sequence: CASSPPPGNEQYF.

V usage is TRBV19 and J usage is TRBJ2-6; no reliable D call. Germline V gene data show CDR1 as LNHDA and CDR2 as SQIVND (reference sequence). The CDR3 runs to 16 residues. The V gene lost 3 bases and the J gene lost 0 bases, with 9 bases spanning the gap. Here the CDR3 DNA reads TGTGCCAGTAGTATCCTACGATCCTCTGGGGCCAACGTCCTGACTTTC. Translated, it gives CASSILRSSGANVLTF.

The chain recombines TRBV28 with TRBJ1-5; D unresolved. This CDR3 region has 13 residues. Trimming cost V 1 base and J 5 bases, with 6 bases left between them. Germline values: CDR1 MDHEN, CDR2 SYDVKM. Written as DNA, the CDR3 is TGTGCCAGCAGTTTATTAGGAGATCAGCCCCAGCATTTT. It encodes CASSLLGDQPQHF.

This chain uses TRBV27 with TRBJ2-4, with D unclear. Germline V lookup: CDR1 MNHEY, CDR2 SMNVEV (reference sequence). The CDR3 loop spans 15 amino acids. Trimming pared 6 bases from V and 0 bases from J, leaving 12 bases between. Written as DNA, the CDR3 is TGTGCCAGCAGCGGATTGACTGTAGCCAAAAACATTCAGTACTTC. Residues: CASSGLTVAKNIQYF.

The chain links TRBV7-8 to TRBJ2-7; 8 bases fit TRBD1. The CDR3 sequence is 17 residues long. The ends lost 2 bases at V and 0 bases at J; junction bases unmatched: 9. The germline V gene has CDR1 SGHVS and CDR2 FQNEAQ. CDR3 residues: CASSLWPHGTGSYEQYF. The CDR3, as DNA: TGTGCCAGCAGCTTATGGCCCCACGGGACAGGCTCCTACGAGCAGTACTTC.

V and J are TRBV3-1 (or the pseudogene TRBV3-2) and TRBJ2-1, with D possibly being TRBD1 (5 bases). This CDR3 has 13 amino acids. Germline lookup yields CDR1 LGHDT and CDR2 YNNKEL (reference sequence). Between the trimmed V and J ends, which lost 6 bases and 6 bases, there was a span of 12 bases. CDR3 bases: TGTGCCAGCAGACCAACAGGTGGCAATGAGCAGTTCTTC. This codes for CASRPTGGNEQFF.

This clone was seen only once. V gene TRBV4-1 combines with J gene TRBJ2-7; tentative D call: TRBD1 (5 bases). Germline lookup yields CDR1 MGHRA and CDR2 YSYEKL. Trimming removed 1 base at V and 4 bases at J, with 14 bases between. There are 15 residues in the CDR3. The CDR3 sequence is CASSQVQARSYEQYF. CDR3 DNA sequence: TGCGCCAGCAGCCAAGTACAGGCCCGCTCGTACGAGCAGTACTTC.

The CDR3 spells CASSLGGRENTEAFF. As DNA, the CDR3 is TGTGCCAGCAGCTTAGGAGGCAGGGAGAACACTGAAGCTTTCTTT. The chain carries TRBV11-3 and TRBJ1-1; D perhaps matches TRBD1 (5 bases). Looked up from germline, CDR1 is SGHNT and CDR2 is YENEEA. V was clipped by 1 base and J by 1 base, with 10 bases between them. This CDR3 has 15 amino acids.

CDR3: CASSLVGRGRLGYGYTF. The CDR3 DNA is TGTGCCAGCAGCTTAGTGGGCAGGGGGCGATTGGGCTATGGCTACACCTTC. This chain connects TRBV7-8 to TRBJ1-2; 8 nucleotides match TRBD1. The V and J ends lost 1 base and 4 bases, in that order; junction bases with no gene match: 11. The CDR3 loop spans 17 amino acids. Germline-derived CDR1 and CDR2 are SGHVS and FQNEAQ.

The chain is built from TRBV4-3 and TRBJ2-3, with 7 bases matching TRBD1. Germline-derived CDR1 and CDR2 are LGHNA and YSLEER. CDR3 length equals 15 residues. The J segment lost 4 bases and the V segment lost 0 bases, leaving 4 bases of the junction unmatched. DNA for the CDR3: TGCGCCAGCAGCCAAGATAGTAGGGGGCCAGATACGCAGTATTTT. Its translation: CASSQDSRGPDTQYF.

This chain links TRBV19 with TRBJ1-4, with D perhaps matching TRBD1 (6 bases). The germline V gene encodes CDR1 LNHDA and CDR2 SQIVND (reference sequence). Trimming took off 2 bases at V and 3 bases at J, with 10 bases between the two ends. CDR3 length: 15 residues. CDR3 sequence (DNA): TGTGCCAGTAGTATAACGGACAGCTCTAATGAAAAACTGTTTTTT. Amino acids: CASSITDSSNEKLFF. Filled out from reference TRBV19 and TRBJ1-4, the complete variable domain reads DGGITQSPKYLFRKEGQNVTLSCEQNLNHDAMYWYRQDPGQGLRLIYYSQIVNDFQKGDIAEGYSVSREKKESFPLTVTSAQKNPTAFYLCASSITDSSNEKLFFGSGTQLSVL.

The chain joins TRBV28 to TRBJ2-1; 13 bases align to TRBD2. The CDR3 consists of 16 residues. Trimming removed 6 bases from V and 7 bases from J; junction bases left unmatched: 9. Germline CDR1 MDHEN, CDR2 SYDVKM. The CDR3 spells CASRFPRTSGGNEQFF. The CDR3 region has the DNA TGTGCCAGCAGGTTCCCAAGGACTAGCGGGGGTAATGAGCAGTTCTTC.

This sequence joins TRBV5-1 and TRBJ1-6, with D perhaps TRBD1 (5 bases). There are 16 residues in the CDR3. Germline V gene data show CDR1 as SGHRS and CDR2 as YFSETQ. V dropped 1 base and J dropped 6 bases, with 14 bases sitting between them. CDR3 sequence reads: CASSLKGAAGNSPLHF. The CDR3 nucleotides read TGCGCCAGCAGCTTGAAAGGGGCCGCTGGTAATTCACCCCTCCACTTT.

The chain joins TRBV14 to TRBJ2-1; TRBD1 matches 9 bases. With V trimmed by 4 bases and J by 0 bases, 7 bases remained unmatched. Germline-derived CDR1 and CDR2 are SGHDN and FVKESK. The CDR3 covers 17 residues. The CDR3 DNA reads as TGTGCCAGCAGCCGATTAACAGGGGGCGCCTCCTACAATGAGCAGTTCTTC. Translating it yields CASSRLTGGASYNEQFF.

In this sample, this clone is medium-sized. This rearrangement joins TRBV6-1 to TRBJ2-1; 11 bases match TRBD2. CDR1 is MNHNS and CDR2 is SASEGT in the germline V gene. V lost 3 bases and J lost 0; bases outside the gene matches: 4. This CDR3 contains 17 residues. The CDR3 DNA follows: TGTGCCAGCAGTGACTTAGCGGGGGGGAGCTCCTACAATGAGCAGTTCTTC. Translation gives CASSDLAGGSSYNEQFF.

V is TRBV5-1 and J is TRBJ2-2, with 9 bases matching TRBD2. J lost 3 bases, V lost 4 bases, and 7 bases had no gene match. Germline V gene data show CDR1 as SGHRS and CDR2 as YFSETQ. CDR3 length equals 16 residues. CDR3 DNA: TGCGCCAGCAGCATGCAGCGGGGGGACCACACCGGGGAGCTGTTTTTT. The encoded protein is CASSMQRGDHTGELFF.

V and J are TRBV5-1 and TRBJ1-5, with D tentatively TRBD1 (5 bases). The CDR3 length is 16 residues. Germline loops: CDR1 SGHRS, CDR2 YFSETQ. Between the trimmed V and J ends, which lost 0 bases and 2 bases, there was a span of 12 bases. CDR3 residues: CASSLEAGSGNQPQHF. CDR3 DNA: TGCGCCAGCAGCTTGGAGGCAGGGTCGGGCAATCAGCCCCAGCATTTT.

The rearrangement links TRBV4-1 to TRBJ2-7; TRBD1 is a possible D gene (6 bases). CDR3 length equals 15 residues. V lost 2 bases and J lost 8, with 19 bases in between. Germline values: CDR1 MGHRA, CDR2 YSYEKL. The CDR3 DNA sequence: TGCGCCAGCAGCCAAATTGACCGGACAGAGTGGCAGCAGTACTTC. Encoded protein: CASSQIDRTEWQQYF.

The CDR3 here is CATRGGAVYEQYF. In nucleotides, the CDR3 is TGTGCCACCCGCGGGGGGGCGGTCTACGAGCAGTACTTC. This sequence joins TRBV6-5 and TRBJ2-7; 9 nucleotides match TRBD2. CDR1 and CDR2 (germline): MNHEY, SVGAGI. The CDR3 contains 13 residues. J gave up 3 bases and V 10 bases, and 7 bases lay outside the gene matches.

The sample holds one count of this clone. The chain combines TRBV3-1 (or the pseudogene TRBV3-2) with TRBJ2-2, with TRBD2 matching 9 bases. CDR3 length: 15 residues. V lost 4 bases, J lost 7 bases, and 7 bases stayed unmatched. CDR1 LGHDT and CDR2 YNNKEL come from the germline V gene (reference sequence). DNA of the CDR3: TGTGCCAGCAGCCCCATCGGACTAGCGCGCGGGGAGCTGTTTTTT. Translation: CASSPIGLARGELFF.

The rearrangement joins TRBV6-5 to TRBJ2-5, with D unresolved. Trimming took 7 bases from V and 3 from J, leaving 9 bases between them. Germline lookup yields CDR1 MNHEY and CDR2 SVGAGI. The CDR3 covers 12 residues. CDR3 sequence: CASTPQKETQYF. The CDR3 nucleotides read TGTGCCAGCACCCCACAAAAAGAGACCCAGTACTTC.

This chain uses TRBV3-1 (or the pseudogene TRBV3-2) with TRBJ2-5; TRBD2 matches at 13 bases. Germline CDR1 reads LGHDT; CDR2 reads YNNKEL (reference sequence). The CDR3 extends over 15 amino acids. Trimming took 1 base from V and 6 from J; bases not matched to a gene: 2. The CDR3 DNA sequence: TGTGCCAGCAGCCAAGGGACTAGCGGGGGAAAGACCCAGTACTTC. This encodes CASSQGTSGGKTQYF.

This chain uses TRBV4-2 with TRBJ2-5; 8 positions agree with TRBD2. V shed 0 bases, J shed 5 bases, and the junction held 11 bases outside the gene matches. CDR1 LGHNA and CDR2 YNFKEQ come from the germline V gene. This CDR3 is 17 amino acids long. The CDR3 nucleotides read TGTGCCAGCAGCCAAGATGGGGGACTAACGGGAGGGGAGACCCAGTACTTC. Translated: CASSQDGGLTGGETQYF.

The V and J genes are TRBV30 and TRBJ2-7; D possibly corresponds to TRBD2 (6 bases). The length of the CDR3 is 16 residues. Trimming stripped 5 bases from V and 0 bases from J, with 20 bases between. Looked up from germline, CDR1 is GTSNPN and CDR2 is SVGIG (reference sequence). Written as DNA, the CDR3 is TGTGCCTGGGAAATAAAACGGGACTGGAGCTCCTACGAGCAGTACTTC. This translates into CAWEIKRDWSSYEQYF.

The chain couples TRBV4-1 to TRBJ2-3; no definite D call. Germline values: CDR1 MGHRA, CDR2 YSYEKL. CDR3 length equals 14 residues. V lost 2 bases and J 4 bases, leaving 10 bases between the germline ends. CDR3 DNA sequence: TGCGCCAGCAGCCAACCAAAAATTTCAGATACGCAGTATTTT. Its protein is CASSQPKISDTQYF.